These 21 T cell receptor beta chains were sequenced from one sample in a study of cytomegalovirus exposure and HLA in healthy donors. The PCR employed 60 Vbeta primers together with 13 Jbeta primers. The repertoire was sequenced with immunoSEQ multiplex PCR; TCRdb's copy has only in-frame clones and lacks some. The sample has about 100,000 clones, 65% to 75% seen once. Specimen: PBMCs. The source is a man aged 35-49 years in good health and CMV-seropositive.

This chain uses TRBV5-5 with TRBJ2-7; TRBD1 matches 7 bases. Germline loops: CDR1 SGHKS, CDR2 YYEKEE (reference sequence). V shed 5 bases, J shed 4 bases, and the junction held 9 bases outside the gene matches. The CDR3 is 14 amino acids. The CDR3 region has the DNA TGTGCCAGCAGTTCCGGGACAGCTTTTTACGAGCAGTACTTC. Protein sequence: CASSSGTAFYEQYF.

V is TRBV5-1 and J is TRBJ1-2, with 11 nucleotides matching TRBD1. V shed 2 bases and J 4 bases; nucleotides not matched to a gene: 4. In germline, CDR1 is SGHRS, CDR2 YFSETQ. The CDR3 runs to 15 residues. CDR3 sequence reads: CASSFPGTGGYGYTF. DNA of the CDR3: TGCGCCAGCAGCTTCCCCGGGACAGGGGGCTATGGCTACACCTTC.

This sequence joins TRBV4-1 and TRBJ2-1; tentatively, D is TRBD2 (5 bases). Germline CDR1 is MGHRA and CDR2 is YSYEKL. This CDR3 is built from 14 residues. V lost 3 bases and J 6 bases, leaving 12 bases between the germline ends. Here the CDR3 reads CASSHPDLRNEQFF. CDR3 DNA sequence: TGCGCCAGCAGCCACCCGGACTTACGCAATGAGCAGTTCTTC.

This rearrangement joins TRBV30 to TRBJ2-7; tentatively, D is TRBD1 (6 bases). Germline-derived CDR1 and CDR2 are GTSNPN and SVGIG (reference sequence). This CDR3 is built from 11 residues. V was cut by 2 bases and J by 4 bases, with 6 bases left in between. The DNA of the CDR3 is TGTGCCTGGAGTCAGGGGTACGAGCAGTACGTC. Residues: CAWSQGYEQYV.

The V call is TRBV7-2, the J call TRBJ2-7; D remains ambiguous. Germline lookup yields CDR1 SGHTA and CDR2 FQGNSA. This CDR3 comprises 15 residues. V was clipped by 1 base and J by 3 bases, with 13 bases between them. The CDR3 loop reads CASSLDFSPGYEQYF. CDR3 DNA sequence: TGTGCCAGCAGCTTAGACTTTAGTCCTGGCTACGAGCAGTACTTC.

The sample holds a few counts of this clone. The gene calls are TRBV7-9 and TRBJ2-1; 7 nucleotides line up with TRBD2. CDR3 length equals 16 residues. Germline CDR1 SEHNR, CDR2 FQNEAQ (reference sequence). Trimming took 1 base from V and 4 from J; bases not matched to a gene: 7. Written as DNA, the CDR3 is TGTGCCAGCAGCTTAGGTGCTAGCGGATTATACAATGAGCAGTTCTTC. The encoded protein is CASSLGASGLYNEQFF.

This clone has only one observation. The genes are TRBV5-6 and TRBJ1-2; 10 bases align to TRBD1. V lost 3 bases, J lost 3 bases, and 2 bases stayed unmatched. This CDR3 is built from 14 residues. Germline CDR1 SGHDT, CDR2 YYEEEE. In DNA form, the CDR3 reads TGTGCCAGCAGCTCTGACAGGGGGCACTATGGCTACACCTTC. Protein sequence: CASSSDRGHYGYTF. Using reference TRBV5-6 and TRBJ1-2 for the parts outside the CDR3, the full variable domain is DAGVTQSPTHLIKTRGQQVTLRCSPKSGHDTVSWYQQALGQGPQFIFQYYEEEERQRGNFPDRFSGHQFPNYSSELNVNALLLGDSALYLCASSSDRGHYGYTFGSGTRLTVV.

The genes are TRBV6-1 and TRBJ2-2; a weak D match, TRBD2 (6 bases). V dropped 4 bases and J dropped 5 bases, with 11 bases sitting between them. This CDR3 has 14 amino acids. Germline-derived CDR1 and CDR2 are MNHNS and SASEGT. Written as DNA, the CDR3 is TGTGCCAGCAGTGTCACTGCGGGGACCGGGGAGCTGTTTTTT. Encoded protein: CASSVTAGTGELFF.

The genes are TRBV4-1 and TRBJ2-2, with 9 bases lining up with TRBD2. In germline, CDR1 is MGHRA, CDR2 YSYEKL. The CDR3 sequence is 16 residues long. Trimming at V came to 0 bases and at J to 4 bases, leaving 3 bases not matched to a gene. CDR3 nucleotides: TGCGCCAGCAGCCAAGACGCGGGAGGGGTCACCGGGGAGCTGTTTTTT. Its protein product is CASSQDAGGVTGELFF.

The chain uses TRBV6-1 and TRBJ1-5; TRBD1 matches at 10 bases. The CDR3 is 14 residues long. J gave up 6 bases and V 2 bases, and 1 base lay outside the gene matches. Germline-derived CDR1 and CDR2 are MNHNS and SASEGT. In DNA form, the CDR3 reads TGTGCCAGCAGTGAAAGGACAGGGGGTCAGCCCCAGCATTTT. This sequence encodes CASSERTGGQPQHF.

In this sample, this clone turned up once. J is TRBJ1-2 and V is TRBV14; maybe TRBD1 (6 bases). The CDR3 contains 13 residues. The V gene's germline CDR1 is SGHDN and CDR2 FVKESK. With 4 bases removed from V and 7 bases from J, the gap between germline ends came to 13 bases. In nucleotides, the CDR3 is TGTGCCAGCAGCCTTCAAACAGGGATTGGCTACACCTTC. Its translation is CASSLQTGIGYTF.

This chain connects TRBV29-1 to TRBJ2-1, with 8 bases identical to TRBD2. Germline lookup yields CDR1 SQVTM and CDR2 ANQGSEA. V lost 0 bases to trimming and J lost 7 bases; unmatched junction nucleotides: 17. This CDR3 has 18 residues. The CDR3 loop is CSVEDLGLAGTSGNEQFF. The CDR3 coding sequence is TGCAGCGTTGAAGATCTCGGGCTAGCGGGTACTAGTGGGAATGAGCAGTTCTTC.

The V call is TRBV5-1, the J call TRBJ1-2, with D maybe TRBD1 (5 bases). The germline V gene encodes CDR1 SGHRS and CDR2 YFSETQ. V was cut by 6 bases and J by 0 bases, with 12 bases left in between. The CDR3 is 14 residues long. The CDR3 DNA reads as TGCGCCAGCACGGGGGAACAGGCTAACTATGGCTACACCTTC. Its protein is CASTGEQANYGYTF.

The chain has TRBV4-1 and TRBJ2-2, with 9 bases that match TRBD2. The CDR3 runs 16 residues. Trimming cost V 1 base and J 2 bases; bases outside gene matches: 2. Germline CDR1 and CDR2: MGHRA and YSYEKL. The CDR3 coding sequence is TGCGCCAGCAGCCAAGCTAGCGGGACCAACACCGGGGAGCTGTTTTTT. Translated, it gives CASSQASGTNTGELFF.

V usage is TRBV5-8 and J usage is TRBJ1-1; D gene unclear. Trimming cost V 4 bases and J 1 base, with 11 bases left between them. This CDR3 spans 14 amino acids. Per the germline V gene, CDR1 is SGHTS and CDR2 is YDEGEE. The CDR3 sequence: CASSPGESNTEAFF. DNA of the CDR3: TGTGCCAGCAGCCCCGGTGAGTCGAACACTGAAGCTTTCTTT.

The DNA of the CDR3 is TGTGCCACCAGCAGATTAAGGGGAGCGGGAGTCCCAGATACGCAGTATTTT. It encodes CATSRLRGAGVPDTQYF. V and J are TRBV15 and TRBJ2-3; TRBD2 aligns across 8 bases. The germline V gene encodes CDR1 LNHNV and CDR2 YYDKDF (reference sequence). Trimming cost V 2 bases and J 4 bases; bases outside gene matches: 11. This CDR3 is 17 amino acids long. The variable domain in full, with the rest retrieved from reference TRBV15 and TRBJ2-3, is DAMVIQNPRYQVTQFGKPVTLSCSQTLNHNVMYWYQQKSSQAPKLLFHYYDKDFNNEADTPDNFQSRRPNTSFCFLDIRSPGLGDTAMYLCATSRLRGAGVPDTQYFGPGTRLTVL.

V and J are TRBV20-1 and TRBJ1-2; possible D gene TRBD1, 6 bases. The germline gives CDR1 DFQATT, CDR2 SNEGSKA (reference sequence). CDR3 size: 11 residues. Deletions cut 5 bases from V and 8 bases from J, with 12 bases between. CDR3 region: CSARTGYGYTF. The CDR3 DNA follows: TGCAGTGCTCGAACAGGGTACGGCTACACCTTC.

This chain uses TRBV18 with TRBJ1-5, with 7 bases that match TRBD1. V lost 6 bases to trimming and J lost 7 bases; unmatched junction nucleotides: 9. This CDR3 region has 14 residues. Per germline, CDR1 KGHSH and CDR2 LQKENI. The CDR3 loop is CASSYGTEGQPQHF. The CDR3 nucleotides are TGTGCCAGCTCTTACGGGACAGAGGGACAGCCCCAGCATTTT.

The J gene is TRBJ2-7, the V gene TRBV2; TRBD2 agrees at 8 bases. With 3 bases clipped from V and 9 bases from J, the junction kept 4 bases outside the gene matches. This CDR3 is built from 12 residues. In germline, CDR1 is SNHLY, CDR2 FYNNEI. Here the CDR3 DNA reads TGTGCCAGCAGTGAGAGGGCGGGAGGGCAGTACTTC. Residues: CASSERAGGQYF.

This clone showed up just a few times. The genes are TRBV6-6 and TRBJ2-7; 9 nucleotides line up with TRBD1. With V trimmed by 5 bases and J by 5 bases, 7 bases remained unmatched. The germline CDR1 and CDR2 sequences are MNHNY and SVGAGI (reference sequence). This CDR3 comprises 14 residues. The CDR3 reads CASSQGTGSDEQYF. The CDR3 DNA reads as TGTGCCAGCAGTCAAGGGACAGGGTCGGACGAGCAGTACTTC.

The DNA of the CDR3 is TGCGCCACCGGGGTTCAAAACTATGGCTACACCTTC. Translation: CATGVQNYGYTF. The rearrangement joins TRBV10-2 to TRBJ1-2; unclear D gene. The V gene's germline CDR1 is WSHSY and CDR2 SAAADI. Trimming removed 10 bases at V and 2 bases at J, with 11 bases between. The CDR3 length is 12 residues.